At least ten counts were recorded for the clone carrying this T cell receptor (beta chain). Time point here: newly diagnosed GD, antithyroid drugs for less than 3 months. Researchers made the TCR library from RNA that was extracted from PBMCs. The record originates from a study of regulatory T cells in long-lasting Graves disease. On the study more broadly: Patients with new Graves' disease had used antithyroid drugs below 3 months.

Arm-PCR of CDR3 regions and iRepertoire HTBI primers were used to build TCR beta libraries. Each CDR3 protein is one row after TCRdb ran MiXCR on the multiplex PCR reads. The table has roughly 510,000 distinct CDR3 sequences, about 16% seen once; the top ten hold 12%. The length of the CDR3 is 17 residues. Germline CDR1 and CDR2: SGHRS and YFSETQ. Losses at the gene ends were 4 bases for V and 5 bases for J; bases not matched to a gene: 11. The sample also formed part of further work on T cells in Graves' hyperthyroidism and ophthalmopathy.

This rearrangement joins TRBV5-1 to TRBJ2-1; 11 bases agree with TRBD2. The TCR originated in a man between 18 and 35 years old with Graves disease. The sample consisted of peripheral blood mononuclear cells (PBMCs), taken at new diagnosis, from a patient treated with antithyroid drugs. CDR3 nucleotide sequence: TGCGCCAGCAGCCGAGCCGGGACTAGCGGAGGGAACAATGAGCAGTTCTTC. Translating gives CASSRAGTSGGNNEQFF.